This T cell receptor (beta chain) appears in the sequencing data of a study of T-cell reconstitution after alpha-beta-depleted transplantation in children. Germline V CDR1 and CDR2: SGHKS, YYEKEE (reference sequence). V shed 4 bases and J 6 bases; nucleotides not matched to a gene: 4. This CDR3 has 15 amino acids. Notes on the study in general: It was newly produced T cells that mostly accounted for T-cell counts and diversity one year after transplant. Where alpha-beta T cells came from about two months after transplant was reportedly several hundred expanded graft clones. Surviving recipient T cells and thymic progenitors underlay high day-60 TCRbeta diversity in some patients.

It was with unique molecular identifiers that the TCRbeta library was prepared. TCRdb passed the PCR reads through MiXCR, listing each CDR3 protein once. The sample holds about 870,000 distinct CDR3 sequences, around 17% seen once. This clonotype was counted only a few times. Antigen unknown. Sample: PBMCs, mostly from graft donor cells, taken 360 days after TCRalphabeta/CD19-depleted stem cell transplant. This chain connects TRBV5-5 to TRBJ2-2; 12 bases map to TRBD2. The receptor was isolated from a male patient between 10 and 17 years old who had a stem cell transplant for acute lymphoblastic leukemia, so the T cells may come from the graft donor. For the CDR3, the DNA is TGTGCCAGCAGCCTACGACTAGCGGGAGCCGGGGAGCTGTTTTTT. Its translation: CASSLRLAGAGELFF.